This entry features one TCR beta chain sequence. The repertoire was sequenced with immunoSEQ multiplex PCR; TCRdb's copy has only in-frame clones and lacks some. The sample holds just under 150,000 clones, about nine tenths seen once. The data were taken from a study of blood T cell repertoires in COVID-19. Losses at the gene ends were 8 bases for V and 2 bases for J; bases not matched to a gene: 6. The CDR3 extends over 13 amino acids. Per germline, CDR1 LGHDT and CDR2 YNNKEL (reference sequence). Sequenced material: peripheral blood. The chain carries TRBV3-1 (or the pseudogene TRBV3-2) and TRBJ2-7, with 7 bases lining up with TRBD2. The TCR originated in a human donor in a cohort sampled during active COVID-19. CDR3 DNA sequence: TGTGCCAGCTCGTGGGAGGGAACCTACGAGCAGTACTTC. It is translated as CASSWEGTYEQYF.